What follows describes a single T cell receptor (beta chain). This record comes from a study of blood T cell repertoires in COVID-19. Background on the study: PBMCs, B-cell-depleted T cells, or T cells were the source of the cDNA or gDNA that made up the material.

J was trimmed by 11 bases and V by 7 bases; bases with no gene match: 8. The V gene's germline CDR1 is MDHEN and CDR2 SYDVKM. This CDR3 is built from 12 residues. Original data processing: Reference gene primer amplification gave estimated nucleated cell counts. Clones were read by immunoSEQ multiplex PCR, and TCRdb kept only the in-frame ones, dropping some. V and J calls and clone size follow that table, whereas D and trimming were derived from the DNA. The data contain approximately 190,000 clones, 84% of them singletons. Sequencing was carried out using peripheral blood. The rearrangement links TRBV28 to TRBJ1-1; 9 bases are shared with TRBD1. This clonotype was sampled from a woman in her seventies with active or convalescent COVID-19. Here the CDR3 DNA reads TGTGCCAGCAAATTGGGACAGGGTGGGGCTTTCTTT. As protein: CASKLGQGGAFF. Complete variable domain (other parts from reference TRBV28 and TRBJ1-1): DVKVTQSSRYLVKRTGEKVFLECVQDMDHENMFWYRQDPGLGLRLIYFSYDVKMKEKGDIPEGYSVSREKKERFSLILESASTNQTSMYLCASKLGQGGAFFGQGTRLTVV.